The next 16 T cell receptor beta chains were all read from a single sample in a study of OX40 agonist ivuxolimab in advanced cancers. The library was prepared using the immunoSEQ multiplex PCR assay. Here the immuneACCESS table is served through TCRdb, limited to in-frame sequences with V and J called. Missing clones are a known gap in these copies; in checked studies unresolved V genes cover under half, and the rest lacks a known reason. This sample is represented by about 77,000 clones; around 80% of them were singletons. Of the sample, about 0.76% is held by the ten largest clones. The sequencing here drew on CD4+ or CD8+ T cells sorted from blood, taken in a trial of the OX40 agonist ivuxolimab. Receptors were obtained from an adult with an advanced solid tumor such as melanoma, head and neck, liver or kidney cancer.

This sequence joins TRBV15 and TRBJ1-4, with 8 bases aligning to TRBD1. The CDR3 runs 15 residues. Germline trimming cut 0 bases from V and 8 bases from J; bases unmatched to any gene: 5. Looked up from germline, CDR1 is LNHNV and CDR2 is YYDKDF (reference sequence). CDR3 amino acids: CATSRDGTGAEKLFF. The CDR3 bases are TGTGCCACCAGCAGAGATGGGACAGGTGCGGAAAAACTGTTTTTT.

This chain joins TRBV7-3 and TRBJ2-5; D perhaps matches TRBD2 (5 bases). The germline gives CDR1 SGHTA, CDR2 FQGTGA. The V end lost 4 bases, the J end lost 5 bases, and 11 bases lay between the germline ends. The CDR3 runs to 13 residues. CDR3 loop: CASSSWTGETQYF. The CDR3 nucleotides read TGTGCCAGCAGCTCCTGGACTGGGGAGACCCAGTACTTC.

The genes are TRBV30 and TRBJ2-5; D unresolved. The CDR3 spans 11 residues. In germline, CDR1 is GTSNPN, CDR2 SVGIG (reference sequence). Deletions cut 0 bases from V and 5 bases from J, with 4 bases between. The CDR3 here is CAWSVRETQYF. The CDR3 nucleotides read TGTGCCTGGAGTGTACGTGAGACCCAGTACTTC.

The chain uses TRBV19 and TRBJ1-1; a weak D match, TRBD1 (5 bases). The CDR3 is 14 amino acids. The germline gives CDR1 LNHDA, CDR2 SQIVND (reference sequence). Trimming stripped 7 bases from V and 2 bases from J, with 14 bases between. CDR3: CASTPWRTNTEAFF. CDR3 sequence (DNA): TGTGCCAGTACCCCTTGGCGGACAAACACTGAAGCTTTCTTT.

This clone appeared a single time. The chain recombines TRBV18 with TRBJ1-6; tentative D call: TRBD1 (5 bases). Per the germline V gene, CDR1 is KGHSH and CDR2 is LQKENI. V lost 5 bases to trimming and J lost 3 bases, with 14 bases between them. This CDR3 has 16 residues. The CDR3 DNA follows: TGTGCCAGCTCAGGGGGAAAGGCCGTCTATAATTCACCCCTCCACTTT. Translated, it gives CASSGGKAVYNSPLHF. Full variable domain (rest looked up from reference TRBV18 and TRBJ1-6): NAGVMQNPRHLVRRRGQEARLRCSPMKGHSHVYWYRQLPEEGLKFMVYLQKENIIDESGMPKERFSAEFPKEGPSILRIQQVVRGDSAAYFCASSGGKAVYNSPLHFGNGTRLTVT.

The V and J genes are TRBV9 and TRBJ2-7, with D unclear. Looked up from germline, CDR1 is SGDLS and CDR2 is YYNGEE. Between the trimmed V and J ends, which lost 4 bases and 3 bases, there was a span of 11 bases. The CDR3 loop spans 13 amino acids. CDR3 nucleotide sequence: TGTGCCAGCAGCCCCCACCAAGACTACGAGCAGTACTTC. Its translation: CASSPHQDYEQYF.

V is TRBV27 and J is TRBJ1-4; the match to TRBD1 covers 8 bases. Germline V CDR1 and CDR2: MNHEY, SMNVEV (reference sequence). This CDR3 contains 15 residues. V was pared by 2 bases and J by 8 bases, with 7 bases of the junction left unmatched. This CDR3 is CASSLLGTGGEKLFF. In DNA form, the CDR3 reads TGTGCCAGCAGTTTACTGGGGACAGGTGGAGAAAAACTGTTTTTT.

This chain uses TRBV10-3 with TRBJ1-3; D not resolved. V was cut by 4 bases and J by 0 bases, with 7 bases left in between. This CDR3 contains 14 residues. Germline CDR1 is ENHRY and CDR2 is SYGVKD. In DNA form, the CDR3 reads TGTGCCATCAGTGGGCAGGTCTCTGGAAACACCATATATTTT. Protein: CAISGQVSGNTIYF.

J is TRBJ1-5 and V is TRBV18; D is unresolved. The CDR3 runs 13 residues. Germline lookup yields CDR1 KGHSH and CDR2 LQKENI. Between the trimmed V and J ends, which lost 4 bases and 4 bases, there was a span of 8 bases. The CDR3 DNA reads as TGTGCCAGCTCACTCGACGGGAATCAGCCCCAGCATTTT. Translation: CASSLDGNQPQHF.

J is TRBJ1-4 and V is TRBV7-2; weak D call: TRBD1 (6 bases). The germline V gene has CDR1 SGHTA and CDR2 FQGNSA. The length of the CDR3 is 16 residues. V was trimmed by 2 bases and J by 1 base, leaving 11 bases between them. CDR3 in amino acids: CASSLSTGRTNEKLFF. The CDR3, as DNA: TGTGCCAGCAGCTTATCTACAGGGAGAACTAATGAAAAACTGTTTTTT.

The J gene is TRBJ2-1, the V gene TRBV15; D gene unclear. The CDR3 length is 14 residues. The ends were cut back, 0 bases at V and 5 bases at J, with 8 bases in the middle. The V gene's germline CDR1 is LNHNV and CDR2 YYDKDF (reference sequence). The CDR3 region has the DNA TGTGCCACCAGCAGAGATTGGAGAGACAATGAGCAGTTCTTC. It translates to CATSRDWRDNEQFF. Full variable domain (missing parts from reference TRBV15 and TRBJ2-1): DAMVIQNPRYQVTQFGKPVTLSCSQTLNHNVMYWYQQKSSQAPKLLFHYYDKDFNNEADTPDNFQSRRPNTSFCFLDIRSPGLGDTAMYLCATSRDWRDNEQFFGPGTRLTVL.

The V and J genes are TRBV4-1 and TRBJ2-1; weak D call: TRBD1 (6 bases). In germline, CDR1 is MGHRA, CDR2 YSYEKL. Trimming took off 1 base at V and 4 bases at J, with 11 bases between the two ends. This CDR3 has 15 residues. CDR3 sequence: CASSQGGQSYNEQFF. CDR3 coding DNA: TGCGCCAGCAGCCAAGGTGGACAGAGTTACAATGAGCAGTTCTTC.

As concerns this clone: Other DNA sequences in this specimen translate into the identical CDR3. The CDR3: CASSPGQNTEAFF. The CDR3 DNA sequence: TGTGCCAGCAGTCCGGGACAGAACACTGAAGCTTTCTTT. The chain is built from TRBV28 and TRBJ1-1; D may be TRBD1 (6 bases). This CDR3 spans 13 amino acids. CDR1 and CDR2 from the germline V gene are MDHEN and SYDVKM. Trimming removed 5 bases from V and 1 base from J, with 8 bases in between.

The chain has TRBV5-5 and TRBJ1-1, with no clear D. CDR3 size: 15 residues. V was trimmed by 1 base and J by 1 base, leaving 11 bases between them. CDR1 is SGHKS, CDR2 YYEKEE, per germline (reference sequence). The CDR3 sequence is CASSLQQQRNTEAFF. The CDR3 region has the DNA TGTGCCAGCAGCTTGCAACAGCAAAGGAACACTGAAGCTTTCTTT.

The rearrangement links TRBV28 to TRBJ2-2; 12 bases fit TRBD1. Germline loops: CDR1 MDHEN, CDR2 SYDVKM. The CDR3 is 17 amino acids. Trimming took 4 bases from V and 4 from J; bases not matched to a gene: 7. The CDR3, as DNA: TGTGCCAGCAGTTCGTGGGACAGGGGGCTGGGCACCGGGGAGCTGTTTTTT. It specifies CASSSWDRGLGTGELFF.

The chain combines TRBV2 with TRBJ2-7; no clear D gene. Germline assignment: CDR1 SNHLY and CDR2 FYNNEI. Trimming removed 1 base from V and 5 bases from J, with 3 bases in between. The CDR3 sequence is 11 residues long. CDR3 residues: CASSEVHEQYF. Written as DNA, the CDR3 is TGTGCCAGCAGTGAAGTTCACGAGCAGTACTTC.